These 28 T cell receptor beta chains were all obtained from the same sample, sequenced in a study of blood T cell repertoires in COVID-19. Libraries were prepared by immunoSEQ multiplex PCR; TCRdb keeps only in-frame clonotypes and omits some of them. The sample carries approximately 270,000 clones, 85% to 90% recorded once. The sequencing input was PBMCs or T cells enriched from blood (not recorded which). These TCRs come from a man aged 40-49 years who had recovered from COVID-19.

The gene calls are TRBV7-2 and TRBJ2-7; no firm D call. This CDR3 comprises 16 residues. The ends were cut back, 1 base at V and 6 bases at J, with 19 bases in the middle. CDR1 SGHTA and CDR2 FQGNSA come from the germline V gene. CDR3 sequence: CASSLGSGLHSIEQYF. Written as DNA, the CDR3 is TGTGCCAGCAGCTTAGGTTCAGGCCTACACTCGATCGAGCAGTACTTC.

This clone was detected only a few times. The chain has TRBV12-3 or TRBV12-4 and TRBJ2-7; 10 nucleotides line up with TRBD1. V shed 4 bases and J 7 bases; nucleotides not matched to a gene: 4. This CDR3 is 13 amino acids long. CDR3: CASSSPGQGEQYF. The CDR3 DNA reads as TGTGCCAGCAGTTCTCCGGGACAGGGGGAGCAGTACTTC.

The chain is built from TRBV18 and TRBJ2-1; TRBD1 agrees at 7 bases. The junction had 1 base not matched to a gene; V was cut back by 6 bases and J by 8 bases. CDR1 is KGHSH, CDR2 LQKENI, per germline. The CDR3 totals 11 residues. For the CDR3, the DNA is TGTGCCAGCTCCACAGGGGATGAGCAGTTCTTC. Translating it yields CASSTGDEQFF.

The gene calls are TRBV18 and TRBJ2-6; a possible D gene is TRBD2 (6 bases). The CDR3 runs 15 residues. Per germline, CDR1 KGHSH and CDR2 LQKENI. Trimming removed 3 bases at V and 2 bases at J, with 8 bases between. CDR3 bases: TGTGCCAGCTCACCTCGGGAGCCTGGGGCCAACGTCCTGACTTTC. Translation: CASSPREPGANVLTF.

This chain joins TRBV2 and TRBJ1-2, with TRBD1 matching 8 bases. The V and J ends lost 4 bases and 2 bases, in that order; junction bases with no gene match: 3. Germline loops: CDR1 SNHLY, CDR2 FYNNEI. This CDR3 has 14 amino acids. As DNA, the CDR3 is TGTGCCAGCAGTGGGACAGGGATAAACTATGGCTACACCTTC. Translated, it gives CASSGTGINYGYTF.

The rearrangement uses TRBV20-1 and TRBJ2-7; possible D gene TRBD1, 5 bases. Trimming shortened V by 3 bases and J by 6 bases, and 9 bases separated the two germline ends. This CDR3 contains 11 residues. Germline V gene sequence: CDR1 DFQATT, CDR2 SNEGSKA (reference sequence). Here the CDR3 reads CSARATGEQYF. CDR3 nucleotides: TGCAGTGCTAGGGCTACAGGCGAGCAGTACTTC.

The chain combines TRBV5-1 with TRBJ2-7, with D perhaps matching TRBD2 (5 bases). Germline V gene data show CDR1 as SGHRS and CDR2 as YFSETQ. V was shortened by 4 bases and J by 4 bases, with 18 bases between the two germline ends. This CDR3 region has 15 residues. The CDR3 DNA follows: TGCGCCAGCAGCGCCTTAGCCGGGGAACCGTACGAGCAGTACTTC. It is translated as CASSALAGEPYEQYF.

V and J are TRBV5-1 and TRBJ1-2, with D possibly TRBD1 on 5 matching bases. The CDR3 is made up of 14 amino acids. CDR1 SGHRS and CDR2 YFSETQ come from the germline V gene. Trimming pared 4 bases from V and 6 bases from J, leaving 16 bases between. CDR3 amino acids: CASSPGQGRDGYTF. CDR3 nucleotides: TGCGCCAGCAGCCCAGGGCAGGGTAGAGATGGCTACACCTTC.

This clone was seen only once. CDR3 DNA: TGTGCCAGCAGTTTATTTTCGGGGTCGGCCACCTACAATGAGCAGTTCTTC. Translating it yields CASSLFSGSATYNEQFF. This chain joins TRBV28 and TRBJ2-1; possible D gene TRBD2, 5 bases. Germline V gives CDR1 MDHEN, CDR2 SYDVKM. Trimming took 1 base from V and 2 from J, leaving 15 bases between them. This CDR3 spans 17 amino acids.

J is TRBJ2-5 and V is TRBV7-9; D perhaps matches TRBD2 (6 bases). CDR1 SEHNR and CDR2 FQNEAQ come from the germline V gene (reference sequence). CDR3 length equals 14 residues. Trimming pared 2 bases from V and 4 bases from J, leaving 11 bases between. CDR3 sequence: CASSLNLGGETQYF. The CDR3 nucleotides are TGTGCCAGCAGCTTAAATTTGGGGGGAGAGACCCAGTACTTC. The full variable domain, its missing parts supplied by reference TRBV7-9 and TRBJ2-5, is DTGVSQNPRHKITKRGQNVTFRCDPISEHNRLYWYRQTLGQGPEFLTYFQNEAQLEKSRLLSDRFSAERPKGSFSTLEIQRTEQGDSAMYLCASSLNLGGETQYFGPGTRLLVL.

The V and J genes are TRBV5-1 and TRBJ1-2, with D possibly matching TRBD1 (6 bases). There are 15 residues in the CDR3. Trimming removed 4 bases at V and 4 bases at J, with 17 bases between. Germline V gene lookup returns CDR1 SGHRS and CDR2 YFSETQ. In nucleotides, the CDR3 is TGCGCCAGCAGCCCGTTGGGGGGGGGCTCCTATGGCTACACCTTC. This translates into CASSPLGGGSYGYTF.

V gene TRBV5-1 combines with J gene TRBJ2-1, with 14 bases lining up with TRBD2. Trimming took 4 bases from V and 4 from J; bases not matched to a gene: 4. This CDR3 is 16 amino acids long. CDR1 and CDR2 from the germline V gene are SGHRS and YFSETQ. The CDR3 here is CASSPGLAGGYNEQFF. The CDR3 nucleotides are TGCGCCAGCAGCCCAGGACTAGCGGGGGGATACAATGAGCAGTTCTTC.

The chain employs TRBV6-5 and TRBJ1-2; possible D gene TRBD1, 5 bases. The CDR3 extends over 13 amino acids. V lost 7 bases to trimming and J lost 4 bases, with 13 bases between them. Germline V gene lookup returns CDR1 MNHEY and CDR2 SVGAGI. For the CDR3, the DNA is TGTGCCAGCATTACGACAGCCTCCTATGGCTACACCTTC. Its translation is CASITTASYGYTF.

The chain carries TRBV9 and TRBJ1-3; TRBD1 matches 7 bases. The germline V gene encodes CDR1 SGDLS and CDR2 YYNGEE. This CDR3 has 16 residues. J was trimmed by 2 bases and V by 1 base; bases with no gene match: 6. CDR3 loop: CASSVSLGGPGNTIYF. In nucleotides, the CDR3 is TGTGCCAGCAGCGTAAGTCTAGGGGGCCCTGGAAACACCATATATTTT.

V is TRBV5-4 and J is TRBJ2-2, with 7 bases that match TRBD2. The CDR3 contains 15 residues. Trimming at V came to 3 bases and at J to 4 bases, leaving 6 bases not matched to a gene. Germline CDR1 and CDR2: SGHNT and YYREEE (reference sequence). CDR3 in amino acids: CASSWEGLITGELFF. The CDR3 nucleotides are TGTGCCAGCAGCTGGGAGGGCCTTATCACCGGGGAGCTGTTTTTT.

Of note for this clone: The same CDR3 also results from other DNA sequences found in this sample. The CDR3 reads CASSPGTTTGNTIYF. In nucleotides, the CDR3 is TGTGCCAGCTCCCCGGGAACAACTACAGGAAACACCATATATTTT. V usage is TRBV18 and J usage is TRBJ1-3; no firm D call. Trimming cost V 6 bases and J 4 bases, with 16 bases left between them. CDR1 KGHSH and CDR2 LQKENI come from the germline V gene. This CDR3 spans 15 amino acids.

The chain joins TRBV20-1 to TRBJ1-2; no clear D. The germline gives CDR1 DFQATT, CDR2 SNEGSKA (reference sequence). V gave up 3 bases and J gave up 2 bases, with 10 bases separating them. CDR3 length: 13 residues. The CDR3 region is CSASGLRNYGYTF. The CDR3 DNA follows: TGCAGTGCTAGTGGACTGCGAAACTATGGCTACACCTTC.

This clone has just one count. The rearrangement uses TRBV5-1 and TRBJ2-7, with D unresolved. From germline, CDR1 is SGHRS and CDR2 YFSETQ. Trimming took off 1 base at V and 5 bases at J, with 7 bases between the two ends. This CDR3 is built from 12 residues. Here the CDR3 DNA reads TGCGCCAGCAGCTTGCCCCACAACGAGCAGTACTTC. It encodes CASSLPHNEQYF.

This chain uses TRBV7-9 with TRBJ1-1, with TRBD1 identical over 9 bases. V shed 4 bases and J 0 bases; nucleotides not matched to a gene: 3. CDR3 length equals 15 residues. Germline values: CDR1 SEHNR, CDR2 FQNEAQ (reference sequence). CDR3 loop: CASSSGTGMNTEAFF. The CDR3 region has the DNA TGTGCCAGCAGCTCGGGGACAGGGATGAACACTGAAGCTTTCTTT.

The chain employs TRBV5-4 and TRBJ2-5; 12 bases map to TRBD2. This CDR3 comprises 18 residues. With V trimmed by 6 bases and J by 5 bases, 17 bases remained unmatched. Germline CDR1 reads SGHNT; CDR2 reads YYREEE (reference sequence). The CDR3 is CASTLKNLAGGPGETQYF. The DNA for the CDR3 is TGTGCCAGCACCCTTAAGAACCTAGCGGGGGGGCCTGGGGAGACCCAGTACTTC.

The gene calls are TRBV2 and TRBJ1-6; 8 nucleotides match TRBD1. Trimming took 7 bases from V and 9 from J; bases not matched to a gene: 8. Germline assignment: CDR1 SNHLY and CDR2 FYNNEI. The CDR3 sequence is 14 residues long. Written as DNA, the CDR3 is TGTGCCAGCAAATCGACAGGGGACGGTTCACCCCTCCACTTT. Amino acid sequence: CASKSTGDGSPLHF.

The chain employs TRBV6-5 and TRBJ2-7, with D unclear. This CDR3 comprises 13 residues. Germline CDR1 and CDR2: MNHEY and SVGAGI. V lost 5 bases to trimming and J lost 1 base, with 9 bases between them. CDR3 sequence: CASSPFTSYEQYF. The CDR3 coding sequence is TGTGCCAGCAGTCCCTTTACTTCCTACGAGCAGTACTTC.

This clone has a handful of counts. The chain is built from TRBV18 and TRBJ1-1; a possible D gene is TRBD1 (5 bases). Germline CDR1 reads KGHSH; CDR2 reads LQKENI. V was cut by 0 bases and J by 6 bases, with 14 bases left in between. The CDR3 length is 15 residues. This chain's CDR3 is CASSPPGGGVPEAFF. The CDR3, as DNA: TGTGCCAGCTCACCACCGGGGGGAGGGGTCCCTGAAGCTTTCTTT.

The chain combines TRBV19 with TRBJ2-7, with TRBD2 matching 8 bases. The CDR3 is made up of 14 amino acids. Trimming at V came to 5 bases and at J to 1 base, leaving 4 bases not matched to a gene. Germline V gene lookup returns CDR1 LNHDA and CDR2 SQIVND (reference sequence). The CDR3 region is CASSPTGGSYEQYF. Written as DNA, the CDR3 is TGTGCCAGTAGTCCCACGGGGGGGTCCTACGAGCAGTACTTC.

This chain links TRBV5-6 with TRBJ1-2; D is unclear. The CDR3 is 15 residues long. V was pared by 2 bases and J by 0 bases, with 11 bases between. Germline CDR1 reads SGHDT; CDR2 reads YYEEEE. CDR3 residues: CASSFAGVTNYGYTF. The DNA for the CDR3 is TGTGCCAGCAGCTTCGCCGGAGTTACTAACTATGGCTACACCTTC.

CDR3 residues: CASSSWTEDYGYTF. In DNA, the CDR3 is TGCGCCAGCAGCTCCTGGACAGAGGACTATGGCTACACCTTC. This chain joins TRBV5-1 and TRBJ1-2; possible D gene TRBD1, 6 bases. The CDR3 is 14 amino acids. V dropped 3 bases and J dropped 3 bases, with 12 bases sitting between them. CDR1 and CDR2 (germline): SGHRS, YFSETQ. Drawing the rest from reference TRBV5-1 and TRBJ1-2, the complete variable domain is KAGVTQTPRYLIKTRGQQVTLSCSPISGHRSVSWYQQTPGQGLQFLFEYFSETQRNKGNFPGRFSGRQFSNSRSEMNVSTLELGDSALYLCASSSWTEDYGYTFGSGTRLTVV.

The CDR3 region is CASSRLAGSADTQYF. In DNA, the CDR3 is TGTGCCAGCAGCAGACTAGCAGGATCCGCAGATACGCAGTATTTT. The chain links TRBV6-4 to TRBJ2-3, with 7 bases lining up with TRBD2. Germline CDR1 is MRHNA and CDR2 is SNTAGT. After removal of 6 bases from V and 4 bases from J, the junction contained 10 bases not matched to a gene. This CDR3 comprises 15 residues.

The chain couples TRBV30 to TRBJ1-1, with 7 bases matching TRBD1. Germline loops: CDR1 GTSNPN, CDR2 SVGIG (reference sequence). This CDR3 is 17 amino acids long. The ends lost 2 bases at V and 4 bases at J; junction bases unmatched: 16. The DNA for the CDR3 is TGTGCCTGGAGTCTCAACAGGGGCCGGAGGTCGGGCACTGAAGCTTTCTTT. It translates to CAWSLNRGRRSGTEAFF.